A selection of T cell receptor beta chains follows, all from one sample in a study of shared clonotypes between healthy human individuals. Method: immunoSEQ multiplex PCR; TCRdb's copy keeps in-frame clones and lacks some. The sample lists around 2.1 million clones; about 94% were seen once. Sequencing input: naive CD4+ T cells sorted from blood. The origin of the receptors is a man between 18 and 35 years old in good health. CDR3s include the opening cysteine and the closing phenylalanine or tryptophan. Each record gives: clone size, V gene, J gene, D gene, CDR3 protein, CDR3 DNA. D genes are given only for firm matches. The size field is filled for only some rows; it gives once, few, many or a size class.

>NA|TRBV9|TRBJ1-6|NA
CASSVGSDYNSPLHF
TGTGCCAGCAGCGTAGGGTCCGATTATAATTCACCCCTCCACTTT
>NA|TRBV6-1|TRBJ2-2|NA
CASIGLTNTGELFF
TGTGCCAGCATTGGACTAACGAACACCGGGGAGCTGTTTTTT
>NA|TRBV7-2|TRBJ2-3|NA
CASSWASLAGDTQYF
TGTGCCAGCAGCTGGGCTAGTTTGGCGGGGGATACGCAGTATTTT
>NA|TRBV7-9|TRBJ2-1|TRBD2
CASSYTTGTSVHEQFF
TGTGCCAGCAGCTATACCACCGGGACTAGCGTGCATGAGCAGTTCTTC
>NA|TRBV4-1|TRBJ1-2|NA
CASSPGDRGLAGGYTF
TGCGCCAGCAGCCCTGGGGATCGGGGGCTGGCGGGTGGCTACACCTTC
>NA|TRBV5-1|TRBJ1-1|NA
CASSLAVFANTEAFF
TGCGCCAGCAGCTTGGCGGTCTTTGCGAACACTGAAGCTTTCTTT
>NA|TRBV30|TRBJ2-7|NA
CAWSSGISYEQYF
TGTGCCTGGAGTTCGGGGATCTCCTACGAGCAGTACTTC
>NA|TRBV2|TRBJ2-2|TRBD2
CASSASGSTGELFF
TGTGCCAGCAGTGCTAGCGGGTCCACCGGGGAGCTGTTTTTT
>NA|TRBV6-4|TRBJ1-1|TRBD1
CASSDSGTGVDTEAFF
TGTGCCAGCAGTGACTCGGGGACAGGGGTGGACACTGAAGCTTTCTTT
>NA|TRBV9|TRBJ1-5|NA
CASSVDPGNQPQHF
TGTGCCAGCAGCGTAGATCCTGGAAATCAGCCCCAGCATTTT
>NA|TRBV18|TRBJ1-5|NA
CASSPSVDQPQHF
TGTGCCAGCTCACCATCAGTCGATCAGCCCCAGCATTTT
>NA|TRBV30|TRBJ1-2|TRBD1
CAWSVGTGGYGYTF
TGTGCCTGGAGCGTTGGGACAGGGGGTTATGGCTACACCTTC
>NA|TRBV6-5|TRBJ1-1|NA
CASSYSLDLEAFF
TGTGCCAGCAGTTACTCGCTAGACCTTGAAGCTTTCTTT
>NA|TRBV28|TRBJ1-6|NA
CASSAYPSGRDNSPLHF
TGTGCCAGCAGTGCTTACCCCTCCGGCAGGGACAATTCACCCCTCCACTTT
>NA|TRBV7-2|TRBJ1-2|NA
CASSLRAGEGYGYTF
TGTGCCAGCAGCTTAAGGGCAGGGGAGGGTTATGGCTACACCTTC
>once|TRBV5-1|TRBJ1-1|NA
CASSLGGLGDTEAFF
TGCGCCAGCAGCTTGGGAGGGCTAGGGGACACTGAAGCTTTCTTT
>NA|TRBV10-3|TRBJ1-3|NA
CAIRDSSGNTIYF
TGTGCCATCCGCGACAGCAGTGGAAACACCATATATTTT
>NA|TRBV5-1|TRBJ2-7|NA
CASRRTSTDSYEQYF
TGCGCCAGCAGACGTACCTCGACGGACTCCTACGAGCAGTACTTC
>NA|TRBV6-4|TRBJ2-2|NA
CASSGQDSTGELFF
TGTGCCAGCAGTGGACAGGATTCCACCGGGGAGCTGTTTTTT
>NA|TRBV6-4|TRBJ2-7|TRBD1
CASSVQSGTAYEQYF
TGTGCCAGCAGTGTCCAGTCCGGGACAGCCTACGAGCAGTACTTC
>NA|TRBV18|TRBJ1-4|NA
CASSPTGARVTTANEKLFF
TGTGCCAGCTCACCTACCGGGGCGAGGGTAACAACTGCTAATGAAAAACTGTTTTTT
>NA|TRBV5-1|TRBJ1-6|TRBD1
CASSPRDRGRTGSPLHF
TGCGCCAGCAGCCCGAGGGACAGGGGGCGGACTGGGTCACCCCTCCACTTT
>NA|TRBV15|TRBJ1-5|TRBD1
CATSRNLVGGDQPQHF
TGTGCCACCAGCAGAAATTTGGTAGGGGGCGATCAGCCCCAGCATTTT
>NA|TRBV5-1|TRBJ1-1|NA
CASLPQQGLGTEAFF
TGCGCCAGCCTTCCACAACAGGGCCTGGGCACTGAAGCTTTCTTT
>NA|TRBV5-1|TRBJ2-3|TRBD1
CASSVTGAPTDTQYF
TGCGCCAGCAGCGTGACAGGGGCGCCGACAGATACGCAGTATTTT
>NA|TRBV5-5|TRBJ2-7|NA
CASSLYYEQYF
TGTGCCAGCAGCTTGTACTACGAGCAGTACTTC
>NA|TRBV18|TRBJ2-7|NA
CASSPGTSFYEQYF
TGTGCCAGCTCACCCGGGACAAGCTTTTACGAGCAGTACTTC
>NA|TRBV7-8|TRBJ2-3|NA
CASSLGGTGTDTQYF
TGTGCCAGCAGCTTAGGAGGGACTGGCACAGATACGCAGTATTTT
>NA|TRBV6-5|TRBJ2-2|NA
CASSSKMTAGELFF
TGTGCCAGCAGTTCCAAAATGACGGCCGGGGAGCTGTTTTTT
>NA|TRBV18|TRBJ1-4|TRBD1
CASSPPTGGLNEKLFF
TGTGCCAGCTCACCCCCGACAGGGGGCTTAAATGAAAAACTGTTTTTT
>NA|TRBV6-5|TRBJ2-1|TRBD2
CASSYRGLAIPNEQFF
TGTGCCAGCAGTTACCGGGGACTAGCTATCCCCAATGAGCAGTTCTTC
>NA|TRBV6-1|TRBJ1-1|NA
CASSGTGSTEAFF
TGTGCCAGCAGTGGAACAGGGAGCACTGAAGCTTTCTTT
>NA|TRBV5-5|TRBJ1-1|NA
CASSWSTTEAFF
TGTGCCAGCAGTTGGTCGACCACTGAAGCTTTCTTT
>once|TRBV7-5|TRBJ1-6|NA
CARSLRDSPLHF
TGTGCCAGAAGCCTAAGGGATTCACCCCTCCACTTT
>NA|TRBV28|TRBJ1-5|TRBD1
CASRMDRGNQPQHF
TGTGCCAGCAGAATGGACAGGGGGAATCAGCCCCAGCATTTT
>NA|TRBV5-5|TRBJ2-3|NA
CASSVAGGATDTQYF
TGTGCCAGCAGCGTGGCGGGCGGGGCCACAGATACGCAGTATTTT
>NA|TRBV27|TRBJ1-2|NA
CASSMRRGGNYGYTF
TGTGCCAGCAGTATGCGTAGGGGCGGGAACTATGGCTACACCTTC
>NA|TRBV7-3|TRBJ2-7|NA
CASSTDYEQYF
TGTGCCAGCAGCACTGACTACGAGCAGTACTTC
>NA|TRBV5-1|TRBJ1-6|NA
CASSFSQSSPLHF
TGCGCCAGCAGCTTTTCACAGAGTTCACCCCTCCACTTT